The present TCR beta chain was sequenced within a study of blood T cell repertoires in COVID-19. Study at large: Nucleic acid was either cDNA or gDNA, and it came from T cells, B-cell-depleted T cells, or PBMCs.

The count of this clone is one. In the original processing: For nucleated cells, counts were estimated from reference gene primer amplification. Assay: immunoSEQ multiplex PCR; the TCRdb copy retains only in-frame clones and omits some. The DNA was the basis for D and trimming; V, J and clone size are from that table. The sample yields about 210,000 clones, roughly 89% seen once. Participants, 18 to 89 years old, spanned some 23 US areas. Cohort placement rested on clinical history that participants reported themselves. In germline, CDR1 is WNHNN, CDR2 SYGVQD (reference sequence). The ends lost 6 bases at V and 7 bases at J; junction bases unmatched: 6. The CDR3 extends over 14 amino acids.

Source material: PBMCs or T cells enriched from blood (not recorded which). The receptor comes from a man younger than 30 with acute COVID-19. The chain combines TRBV10-1 with TRBJ1-5, with 10 bases matching TRBD1. The CDR3 nucleotides read TGCGCCAGCAGCCCCGGGACAGGGGACCAGCCCCAGCATTTT. Translating gives CASSPGTGDQPQHF.